This T cell receptor beta chain is from a study of graft-versus-host responses after intestinal transplantation. Using immunoSEQ multiplex PCR, the repertoire was profiled, and TCRdb retains in-frame clones only, with some absent. Of about 86,000 clones listed, approximately 90% were seen once; the top ten hold under 0.3%. Per germline, CDR1 MNHNY and CDR2 SVGAGI (reference sequence). The CDR3 totals 16 residues. Deletions cut 6 bases from V and 8 bases from J, with 22 bases between. Details on this clone: As yet, its antigen is unknown.

V gene TRBV6-6 combines with J gene TRBJ1-4; TRBD1 might be the D (5 bases). The TCR sequence derives from a human donor who was the organ donor for an intestinal transplant. The material sequenced was unstimulated CD4+ T cells sorted from spleen or lymph node cells, taken before transplant. CDR3 sequence: CASSHRGRAQGEKLFF. Written as DNA, the CDR3 is TGTGCCAGCAGCCACCGGGGGAGGGCCCAAGGGGAAAAACTGTTTTTT.